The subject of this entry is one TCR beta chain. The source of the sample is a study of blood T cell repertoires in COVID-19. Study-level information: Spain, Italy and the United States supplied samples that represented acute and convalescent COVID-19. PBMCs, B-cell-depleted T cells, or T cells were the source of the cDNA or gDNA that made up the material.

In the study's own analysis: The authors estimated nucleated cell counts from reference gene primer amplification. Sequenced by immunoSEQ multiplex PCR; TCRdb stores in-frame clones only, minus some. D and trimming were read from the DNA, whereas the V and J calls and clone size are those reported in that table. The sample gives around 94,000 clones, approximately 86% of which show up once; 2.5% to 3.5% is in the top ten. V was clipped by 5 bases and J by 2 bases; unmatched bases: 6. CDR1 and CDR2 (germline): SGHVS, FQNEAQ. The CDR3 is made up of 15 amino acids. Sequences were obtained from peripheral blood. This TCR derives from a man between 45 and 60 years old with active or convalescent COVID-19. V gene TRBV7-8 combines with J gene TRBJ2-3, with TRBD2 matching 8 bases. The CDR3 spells CASSVNGGATDTQYF. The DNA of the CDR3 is TGTGCCAGCAGCGTGAACGGGGGGGCCACAGATACGCAGTATTTT.